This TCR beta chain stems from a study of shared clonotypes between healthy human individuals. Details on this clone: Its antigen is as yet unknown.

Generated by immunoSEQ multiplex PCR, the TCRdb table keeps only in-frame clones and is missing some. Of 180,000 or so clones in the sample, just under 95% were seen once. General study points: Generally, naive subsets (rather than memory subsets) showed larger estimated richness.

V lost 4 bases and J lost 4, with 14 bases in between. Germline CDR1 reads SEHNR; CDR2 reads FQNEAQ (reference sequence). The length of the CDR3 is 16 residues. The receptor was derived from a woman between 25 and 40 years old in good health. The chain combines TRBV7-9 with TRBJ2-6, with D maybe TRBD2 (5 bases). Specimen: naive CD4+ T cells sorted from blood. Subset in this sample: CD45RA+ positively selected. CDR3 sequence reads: CASSWEMGLGANVLTF. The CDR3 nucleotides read TGTGCCAGCAGCTGGGAGATGGGGTTAGGGGCCAACGTCCTGACTTTC. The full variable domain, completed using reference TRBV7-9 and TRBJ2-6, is DTGVSQNPRHKITKRGQNVTFRCDPISEHNRLYWYRQTLGQGPEFLTYFQNEAQLEKSRLLSDRFSAERPKGSFSTLEIQRTEQGDSAMYLCASSWEMGLGANVLTFGAGSRLTVL.